A selection of T cell receptor beta chains follows, all from one sample in a study of identical twins. Each CDR3 protein is one row after TCRdb ran MiXCR on the 5' RACE reads. The sample holds some 690,000 distinct CDR3 sequences, 21% seen once. The same data also contributed to another study, on T cells expressing NK-cell markers.

The sequencing sample was made of PBMCs. The receptors here all came from a young woman in good health. CDR3s include the opening cysteine and the closing phenylalanine or tryptophan. A D gene is named only where the DNA matches it firmly. Where a row states a size, it is once, few, many or the class of an expanded clone; other rows omit it.

>TRBV12-3/TRBV12-4|-|few|TRBJ2-7
TGTGCCAGCAGTCCGCTAACTCCCGAATACGAGCAGTACTTC
CASSPLTPEYEQYF
>TRBV7-2|-|-|TRBJ2-1
TGTGCCATCCCCCTCGGGACTGGATACAATGAGCAGTTCTTC
CAIPLGTGYNEQFF
>TRBV28|-|many|TRBJ2-1
TGTGCCAGCAGTTTATATCGGAATGAGCAGTTCTTC
CASSLYRNEQFF
>TRBV29-1|-|many|TRBJ2-3
TGCAGCGGAGCTGGCGGGGGCCACGCGAGAGGAGATACGCAGTATTTT
CSGAGGGHARGDTQYF
>TRBV5-1|TRBD2|many|TRBJ2-1
TGCGCCAGCAGCTTGGCTTTCGGGGCTAGCGGGCAGCATGAGCAGTTCTTC
CASSLAFGASGQHEQFF
>TRBV20-1|TRBD2|-|TRBJ2-1
TGCAGTGCTAGAGCGCGGGAGGGATATGAGAATGAGCAGTTCTTC
CSARAREGYENEQFF
>TRBV5-1|-|-|TRBJ2-5
TGCGCCAGCAGCCCCCGGGTTGTAGGCGAGACCCAGTACTTC
CASSPRVVGETQYF
>TRBV6-5|TRBD2|many|TRBJ2-2
TGTGCCAGCAGTTATACTAGCGGCGCGAACACCGGGGAGCTGTTTTTT
CASSYTSGANTGELFF
>TRBV5-1|-|-|TRBJ2-3
TGCGCCAGCAGCCTGGACACTCATACAGATACGCAGTATTTT
CASSLDTHTDTQYF
>TRBV10-3|-|-|TRBJ2-2
TGTGCCATTCCCGGACGCCGAGACGGGGAGCTGTTTTTT
CAIPGRRDGELFF
>TRBV9|TRBD1|few|TRBJ1-1
TGTGCCAGCAGCGTAGATGACGACAGGGCCGCTTTCTTT
CASSVDDDRAAFF
>TRBV7-9|-|-|TRBJ2-7
TGTGCCAGCAGCCCCAGGGGGACGGGAGCCTACGAGCAGTACTTC
CASSPRGTGAYEQYF
>TRBV6-1|-|-|TRBJ2-3
TGTGCCAGCAGCGTGGCCCAGAGATACACAGATACGCAGTATTTT
CASSVAQRYTDTQYF
>TRBV7-7|TRBD2|few|TRBJ2-1
TGTGCCAGCAGCCAAGGGACTAGCATGTACAATGAGCAGTTCTTC
CASSQGTSMYNEQFF
>TRBV7-2|TRBD2|-|TRBJ2-3
TGTGCCAGCAGCTTAGCGGGAGGGCCTCGAGATACGCAGTATTTT
CASSLAGGPRDTQYF
>TRBV29-1|-|few|TRBJ2-5
TGCAGCGTGGGCCTGAGGGGAGAGACCCAGTACTTC
CSVGLRGETQYF
>TRBV12-3/TRBV12-4|-|many|TRBJ2-5
TGTGCCAGCAGCCCCGGGACCCAAGAGACCCAGTACTTC
CASSPGTQETQYF
>TRBV5-6|-|-|TRBJ2-2
TGTGCCAGCAGCAGAACTCCGAACACCGGGGAGCTGTTTTTT
CASSRTPNTGELFF
>TRBV12-3/TRBV12-4|-|many|TRBJ1-1
TGTGCCAGCAGCCTACAGGCGGCAGCTTTCTTT
CASSLQAAAFF
>TRBV20-1|-|-|TRBJ2-3
TGCAGTGCTTCGGCCCCCCTTGGAAGCACAGATACGCAGTATTTT
CSASAPLGSTDTQYF
>TRBV12-3/TRBV12-4|-|-|TRBJ2-1
TGTGCCAGCAGTTTCCTGCCGGTGGTCCTTCGTAGCAACAATGAGCAGTTCTTC
CASSFLPVVLRSNNEQFF
>TRBV24-1|TRBD2|-|TRBJ2-1
TGTGCCACCAGTGACTCCACTAGCGGGAGAGGCAATGAGCAGTTCTTC
CATSDSTSGRGNEQFF
>TRBV13|-|-|TRBJ2-7
TGTGCCAGCAGCTTAGGGGGCCGTTTGCTTGAGGCGGACGAGCAGTACTTC
CASSLGGRLLEADEQYF
>TRBV30|-|-|TRBJ2-7
TGTGCCGCAACTGGGCGAAGGCCGGGCGAGCAGTACTTC
CAATGRRPGEQYF
>TRBV10-1|TRBD2|-|TRBJ2-3
TGCGCCAGCAGTCCCGGGACTAGCGGAAATACGCAGTATTTT
CASSPGTSGNTQYF
>TRBV6-5|TRBD1|few|TRBJ2-3
TGTGCCAGCAGTTACTCGGGACAGGCGCAGTATTTT
CASSYSGQAQYF
>TRBV10-2|-|many|TRBJ2-7
TGCGCCAGCAGTGTTAGGGACGGAAGCTCCTACGAGCAGTACTTC
CASSVRDGSSYEQYF
>TRBV6-4|TRBD2|-|TRBJ2-1
TGTGCCAGCGTTGGTAAGCGGGGACTATACAATGAGCAGTTCTTC
CASVGKRGLYNEQFF
>TRBV6-1|TRBD2|few|TRBJ2-7
TGTGCCAGCAGGGAGAGCGGGAGGGGTTACGAGCAGTACTTC
CASRESGRGYEQYF